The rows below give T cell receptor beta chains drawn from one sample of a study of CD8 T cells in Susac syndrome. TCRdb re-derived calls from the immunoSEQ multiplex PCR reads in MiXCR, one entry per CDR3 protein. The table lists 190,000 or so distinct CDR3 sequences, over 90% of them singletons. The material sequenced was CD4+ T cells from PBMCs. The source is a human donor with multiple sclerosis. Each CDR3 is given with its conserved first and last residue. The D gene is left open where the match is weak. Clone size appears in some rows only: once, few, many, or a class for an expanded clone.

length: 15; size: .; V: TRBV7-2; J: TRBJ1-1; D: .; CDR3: CASSYPTRSFPEAFF; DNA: TGTGCCAGCAGCTACCCGACCAGATCTTTCCCTGAAGCTTTCTTT
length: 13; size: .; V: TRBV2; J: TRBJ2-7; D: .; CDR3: CASSKQVGYEQYF; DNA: TGTGCCAGCAGTAAACAGGTGGGCTACGAGCAGTACTTC
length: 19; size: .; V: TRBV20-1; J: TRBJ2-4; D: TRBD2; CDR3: CSARASGTSGGVIKNIQYF; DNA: TGCAGTGCTAGAGCCTCCGGGACTAGCGGGGGGGTTATCAAAAACATTCAGTACTTC
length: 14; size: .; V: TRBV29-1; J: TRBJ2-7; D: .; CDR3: CSVEAVQGSYEQYF; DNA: TGCAGCGTCGAGGCCGTCCAGGGCTCCTACGAGCAGTACTTC
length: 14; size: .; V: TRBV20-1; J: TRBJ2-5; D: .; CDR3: CSARGQTIQETQYF; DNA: TGCAGTGCTAGAGGGCAGACTATCCAAGAGACCCAGTACTTC
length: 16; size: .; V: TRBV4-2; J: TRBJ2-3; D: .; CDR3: CASSQGRGEGTDTQYF; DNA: TGTGCCAGCAGCCAAGGCAGGGGTGAGGGCACAGATACGCAGTATTTT
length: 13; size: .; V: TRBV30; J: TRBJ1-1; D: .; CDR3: CAWTAGAGTEAFF; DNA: TGTGCCTGGACGGCTGGTGCGGGCACTGAAGCTTTCTTT
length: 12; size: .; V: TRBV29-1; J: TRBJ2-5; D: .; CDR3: CSVDPSQETQYF; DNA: TGCAGCGTTGACCCAAGCCAAGAGACCCAGTACTTC
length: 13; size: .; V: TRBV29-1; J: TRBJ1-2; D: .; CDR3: CSALPTGSYGYTF; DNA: TGCAGCGCCCTACCAACAGGGTCCTATGGCTACACCTTC
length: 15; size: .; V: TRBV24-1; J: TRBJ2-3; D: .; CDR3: CATSDGSRLSDTQYF; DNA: TGTGCCACCAGTGATGGGAGCAGATTATCAGATACGCAGTATTTT
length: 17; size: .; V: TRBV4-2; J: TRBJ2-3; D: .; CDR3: CASSLQKGRDRTDTQYF; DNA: TGTGCCAGCAGCCTGCAAAAAGGACGCGACCGCACAGATACGCAGTATTTT
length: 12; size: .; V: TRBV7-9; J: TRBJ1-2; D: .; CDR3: CASTPLTEGYTF; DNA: TGTGCCAGCACCCCGTTGACGGAAGGCTACACCTTC
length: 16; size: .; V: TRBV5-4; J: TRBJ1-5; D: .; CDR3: CASSLDGGPVNQPQHF; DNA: TGTGCCAGCAGCTTGGATGGGGGGCCCGTTAATCAGCCCCAGCATTTT
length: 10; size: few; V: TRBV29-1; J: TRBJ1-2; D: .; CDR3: CSVGEGGYTF; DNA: TGCAGCGTTGGTGAGGGTGGCTACACCTTC
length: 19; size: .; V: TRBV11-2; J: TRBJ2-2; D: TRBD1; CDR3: CASSLLPPSRGRNTGELFF; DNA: TGTGCCAGCAGCCTCCTTCCCCCCAGCAGGGGGCGTAACACCGGGGAGCTGTTTTTT
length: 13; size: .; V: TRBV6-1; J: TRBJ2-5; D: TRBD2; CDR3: CATPSGMGETQYF; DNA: TGTGCCACCCCTAGCGGGATGGGGGAGACCCAGTACTTC
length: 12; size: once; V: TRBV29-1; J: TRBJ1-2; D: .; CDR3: CSVEGEDYGYTF; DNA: TGCAGCGTTGAAGGAGAAGACTATGGCTACACCTTC
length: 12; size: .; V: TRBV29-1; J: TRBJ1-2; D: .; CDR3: CSVDSRNYGYTF; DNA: TGCAGCGTTGACTCCCGTAACTATGGCTACACCTTC